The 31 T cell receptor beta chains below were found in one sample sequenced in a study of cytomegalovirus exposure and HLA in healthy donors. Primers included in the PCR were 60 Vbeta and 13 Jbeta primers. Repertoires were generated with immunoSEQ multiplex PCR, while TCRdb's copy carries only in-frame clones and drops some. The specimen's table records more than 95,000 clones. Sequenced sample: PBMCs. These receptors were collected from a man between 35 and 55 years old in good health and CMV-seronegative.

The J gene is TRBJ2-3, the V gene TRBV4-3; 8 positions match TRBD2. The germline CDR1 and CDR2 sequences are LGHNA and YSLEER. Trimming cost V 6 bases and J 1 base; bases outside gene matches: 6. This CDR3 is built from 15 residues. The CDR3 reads CASSLLTSGTDTQYF. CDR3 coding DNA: TGCGCCAGCAGTCTGTTGACTAGCGGCACAGATACGCAGTATTTT.

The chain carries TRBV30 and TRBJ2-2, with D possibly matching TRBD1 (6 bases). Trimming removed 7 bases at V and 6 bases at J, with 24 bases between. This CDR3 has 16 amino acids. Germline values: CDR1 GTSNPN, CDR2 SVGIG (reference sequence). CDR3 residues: CAFTRGLPSGAGELFF. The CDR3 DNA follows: TGTGCCTTTACCAGGGGCCTACCTTCCGGGGCCGGGGAGCTGTTTTTT.

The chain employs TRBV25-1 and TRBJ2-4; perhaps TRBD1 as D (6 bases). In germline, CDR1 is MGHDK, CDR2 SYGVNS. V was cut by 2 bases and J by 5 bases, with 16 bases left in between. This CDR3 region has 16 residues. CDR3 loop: CASSELGNRDQNIQYF. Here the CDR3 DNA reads TGTGCCAGCAGTGAACTGGGGAACAGGGACCAAAACATTCAGTACTTC.

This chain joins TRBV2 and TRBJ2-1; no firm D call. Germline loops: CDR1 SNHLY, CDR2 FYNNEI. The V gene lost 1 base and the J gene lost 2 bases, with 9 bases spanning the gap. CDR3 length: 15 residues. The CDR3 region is CASSEDRPAYNEQFF. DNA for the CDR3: TGTGCCAGCAGTGAAGACAGACCGGCCTACAATGAGCAGTTCTTC. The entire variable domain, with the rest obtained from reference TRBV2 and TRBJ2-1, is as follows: EPEVTQTPSHQVTQMGQEVILRCVPISNHLYFYWYRQILGQKVEFLVSFYNNEISEKSEIFDDQFSVERPDGSNFTLKIRSTKLEDSAMYFCASSEDRPAYNEQFFGPGTRLTVL.

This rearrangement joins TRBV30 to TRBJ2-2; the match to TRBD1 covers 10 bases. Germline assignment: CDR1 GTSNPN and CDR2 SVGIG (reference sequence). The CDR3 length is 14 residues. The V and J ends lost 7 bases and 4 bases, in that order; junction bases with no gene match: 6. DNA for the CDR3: TGTGCCTTTGAACGGACAGGGGGCACCGGGGAGCTGTTTTTT. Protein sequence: CAFERTGGTGELFF.

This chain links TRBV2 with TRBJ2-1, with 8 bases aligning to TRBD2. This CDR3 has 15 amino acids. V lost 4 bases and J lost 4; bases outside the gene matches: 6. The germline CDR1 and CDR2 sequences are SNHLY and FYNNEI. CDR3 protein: CASSGGLAGYNEQFF. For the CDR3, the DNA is TGTGCCAGCAGTGGGGGGCTAGCGGGTTACAATGAGCAGTTCTTC.

CDR3 DNA sequence: TGTGCCAGCAGTGGGGAAGGACTAGCGGTTAATGAGCAGTTCTTC. This sequence encodes CASSGEGLAVNEQFF. The V gene is TRBV2, the J gene TRBJ2-1; 10 nucleotides align to TRBD2. This CDR3 is 15 amino acids long. J was trimmed by 7 bases and V by 4 bases; bases with no gene match: 7. CDR1 and CDR2 (germline): SNHLY, FYNNEI.

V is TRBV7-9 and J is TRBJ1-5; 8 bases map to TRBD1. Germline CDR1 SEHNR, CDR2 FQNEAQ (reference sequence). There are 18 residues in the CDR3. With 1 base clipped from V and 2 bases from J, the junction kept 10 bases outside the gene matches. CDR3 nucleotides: TGTGCCAGCAGCTTAGGCGGTGGAAAGACAGGGGGCAATCAGCCCCAGCATTTT. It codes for CASSLGGGKTGGNQPQHF.

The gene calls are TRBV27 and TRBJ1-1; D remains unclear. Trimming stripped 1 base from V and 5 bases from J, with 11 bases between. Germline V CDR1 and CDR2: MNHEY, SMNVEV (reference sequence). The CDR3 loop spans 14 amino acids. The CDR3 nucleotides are TGTGCCAGCAGTTTATGGGGATCGGGGACTGAAGCTTTCTTT. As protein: CASSLWGSGTEAFF.

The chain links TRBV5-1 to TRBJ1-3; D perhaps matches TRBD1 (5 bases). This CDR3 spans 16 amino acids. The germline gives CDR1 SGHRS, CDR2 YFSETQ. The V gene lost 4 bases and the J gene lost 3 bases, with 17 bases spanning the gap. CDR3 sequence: CASSPGEGSFGNTIYF. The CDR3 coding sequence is TGCGCCAGCAGCCCGGGGGAGGGAAGTTTTGGAAACACCATATATTTT.

This chain's CDR3 is CASSRRGGTDTQYF. The DNA of the CDR3 is TGTGCCAGCAGCCGGCGGGGCGGCACAGATACGCAGTATTTT. This chain links TRBV5-8 with TRBJ2-3; a possible D gene is TRBD2 (6 bases). The V gene lost 4 bases and the J gene lost 1 base, with 10 bases spanning the gap. CDR3 length: 14 amino acids. The germline CDR1 and CDR2 sequences are SGHTS and YDEGEE.

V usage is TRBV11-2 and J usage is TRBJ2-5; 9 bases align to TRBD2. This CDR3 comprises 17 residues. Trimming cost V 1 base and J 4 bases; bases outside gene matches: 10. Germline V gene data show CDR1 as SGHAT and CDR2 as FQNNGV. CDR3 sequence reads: CASSLVRGLAGIETQYF. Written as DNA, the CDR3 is TGTGCCAGCAGCTTAGTTAGGGGGCTAGCGGGAATAGAGACCCAGTACTTC.

The chain's CDR3 is CASSRTSGRYNEQFF. As DNA, the CDR3 is TGTGCCAGCAGTCGGACTAGCGGGCGTTACAATGAGCAGTTCTTC. V is TRBV27 and J is TRBJ2-1, with 11 bases identical to TRBD2. Trimming removed 5 bases from V and 4 bases from J; junction bases left unmatched: 4. The germline V gene encodes CDR1 MNHEY and CDR2 SMNVEV (reference sequence). This CDR3 comprises 15 residues.

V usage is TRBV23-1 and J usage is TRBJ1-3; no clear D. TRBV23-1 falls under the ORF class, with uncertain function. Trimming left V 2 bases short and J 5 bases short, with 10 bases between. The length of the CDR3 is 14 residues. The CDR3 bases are TGCGCCAGCAGTCAACGACACCCTAGAAACACCATATATTTT. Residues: CASSQRHPRNTIYF.

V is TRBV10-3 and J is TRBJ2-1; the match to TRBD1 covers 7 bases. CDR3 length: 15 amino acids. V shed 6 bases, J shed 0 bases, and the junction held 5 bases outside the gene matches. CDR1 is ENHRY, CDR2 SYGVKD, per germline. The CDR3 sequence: CAIRETGSSYNEQFF. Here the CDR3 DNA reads TGTGCCATCAGGGAGACAGGGAGCTCCTACAATGAGCAGTTCTTC.

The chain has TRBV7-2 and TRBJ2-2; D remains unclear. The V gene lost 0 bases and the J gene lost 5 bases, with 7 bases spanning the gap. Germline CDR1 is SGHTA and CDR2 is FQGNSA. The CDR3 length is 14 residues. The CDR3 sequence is CASSLAAETGELFF. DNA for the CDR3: TGTGCCAGCAGCTTAGCGGCCGAAACCGGGGAGCTGTTTTTT.

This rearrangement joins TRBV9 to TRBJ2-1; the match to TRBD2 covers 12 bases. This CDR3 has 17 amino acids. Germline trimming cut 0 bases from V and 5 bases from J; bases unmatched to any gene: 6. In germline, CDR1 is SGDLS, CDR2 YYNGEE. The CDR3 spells CASSVELAGGRHNEQFF. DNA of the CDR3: TGTGCCAGCAGCGTAGAACTAGCGGGAGGTCGCCACAATGAGCAGTTCTTC.

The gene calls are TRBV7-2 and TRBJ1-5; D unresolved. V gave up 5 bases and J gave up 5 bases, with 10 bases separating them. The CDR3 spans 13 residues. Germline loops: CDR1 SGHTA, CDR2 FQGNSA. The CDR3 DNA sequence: TGTGCCAGCAGCATTCGGGGTTATCAGCCCCAGCATTTT. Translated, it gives CASSIRGYQPQHF.

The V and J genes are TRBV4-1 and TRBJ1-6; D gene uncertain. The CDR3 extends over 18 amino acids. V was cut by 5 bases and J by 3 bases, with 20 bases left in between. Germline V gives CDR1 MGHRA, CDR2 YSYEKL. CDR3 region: CASSSPAGRPGYNSPLHF. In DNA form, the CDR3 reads TGCGCCAGCAGCTCCCCGGCAGGCCGACCCGGCTATAATTCACCCCTCCACTTT.

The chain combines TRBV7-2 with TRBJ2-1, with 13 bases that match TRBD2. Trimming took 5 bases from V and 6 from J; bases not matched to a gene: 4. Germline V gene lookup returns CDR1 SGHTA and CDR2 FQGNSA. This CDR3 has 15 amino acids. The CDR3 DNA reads TGTGCCAGCAGCCGACTAGCGGGAGGACGCAATGAGCAGTTCTTC. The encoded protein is CASSRLAGGRNEQFF.

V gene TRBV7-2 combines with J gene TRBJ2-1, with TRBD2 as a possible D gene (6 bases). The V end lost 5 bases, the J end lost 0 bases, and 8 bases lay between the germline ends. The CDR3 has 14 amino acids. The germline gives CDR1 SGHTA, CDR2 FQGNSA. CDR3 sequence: CASSQTSSYNEQFF. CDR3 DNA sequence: TGTGCCAGCAGCCAGACTAGCTCCTACAATGAGCAGTTCTTC.

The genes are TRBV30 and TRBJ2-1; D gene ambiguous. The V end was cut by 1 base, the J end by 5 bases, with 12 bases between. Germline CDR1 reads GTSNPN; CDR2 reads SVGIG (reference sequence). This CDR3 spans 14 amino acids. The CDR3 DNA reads TGTGCCTGGAGTGATGTGCCTAACCACAATGAGCAGTTCTTC. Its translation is CAWSDVPNHNEQFF.

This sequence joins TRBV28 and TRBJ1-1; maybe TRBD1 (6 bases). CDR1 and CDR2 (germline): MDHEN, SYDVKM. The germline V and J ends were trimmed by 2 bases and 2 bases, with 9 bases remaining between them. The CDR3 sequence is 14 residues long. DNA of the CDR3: TGTGCCAGCAGTTTAGGACAGATCAACACTGAAGCTTTCTTT. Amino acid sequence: CASSLGQINTEAFF.

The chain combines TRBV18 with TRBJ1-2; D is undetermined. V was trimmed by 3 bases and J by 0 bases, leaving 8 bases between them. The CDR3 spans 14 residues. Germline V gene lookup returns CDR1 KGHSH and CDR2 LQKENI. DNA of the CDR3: TGTGCCAGCTCACCGGAGAGGGCTAACTATGGCTACACCTTC. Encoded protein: CASSPERANYGYTF.

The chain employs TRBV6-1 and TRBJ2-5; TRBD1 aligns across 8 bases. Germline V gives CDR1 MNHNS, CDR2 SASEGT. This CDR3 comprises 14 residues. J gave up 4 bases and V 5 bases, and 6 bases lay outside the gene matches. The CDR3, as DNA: TGTGCCAGCAGTCCACTGACAGGGGTAGAGACCCAGTACTTC. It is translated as CASSPLTGVETQYF.

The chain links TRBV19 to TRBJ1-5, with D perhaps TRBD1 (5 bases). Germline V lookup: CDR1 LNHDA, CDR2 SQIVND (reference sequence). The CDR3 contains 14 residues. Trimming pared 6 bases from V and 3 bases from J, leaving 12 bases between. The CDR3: CASRGRGYNQPQHF. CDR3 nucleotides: TGTGCCAGTAGGGGGAGGGGATACAATCAGCCCCAGCATTTT.

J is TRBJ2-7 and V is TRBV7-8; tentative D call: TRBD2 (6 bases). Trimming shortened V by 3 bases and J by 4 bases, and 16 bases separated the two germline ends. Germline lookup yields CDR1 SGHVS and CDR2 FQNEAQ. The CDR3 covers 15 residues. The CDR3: CASSFGSRIEYEQYF. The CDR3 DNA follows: TGTGCCAGCAGCTTCGGGAGTCGGATAGAATACGAGCAGTACTTC.

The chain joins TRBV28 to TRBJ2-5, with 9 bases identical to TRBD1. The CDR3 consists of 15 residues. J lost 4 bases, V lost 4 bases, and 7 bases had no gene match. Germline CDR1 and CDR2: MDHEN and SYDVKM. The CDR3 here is CASSSRTGARETQYF. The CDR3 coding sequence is TGTGCCAGCAGTTCTCGGACAGGGGCTAGAGAGACCCAGTACTTC.

Here the CDR3 reads CASSEDRNEKLFF. The CDR3 DNA reads as TGTGCCAGCAGTGAGGACAGGAATGAAAAACTGTTTTTT. This rearrangement joins TRBV6-1 to TRBJ1-4; TRBD1 matches 7 bases. Germline values: CDR1 MNHNS, CDR2 SASEGT. The CDR3 is 13 amino acids. J gave up 5 bases and V 3 bases, and 0 bases lay outside the gene matches.

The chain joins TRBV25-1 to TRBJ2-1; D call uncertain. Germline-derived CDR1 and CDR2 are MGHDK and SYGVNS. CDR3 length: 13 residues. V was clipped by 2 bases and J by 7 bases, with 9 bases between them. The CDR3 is CASSEQRLNEQFF. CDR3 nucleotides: TGTGCCAGCAGTGAACAGCGATTGAATGAGCAGTTCTTC.

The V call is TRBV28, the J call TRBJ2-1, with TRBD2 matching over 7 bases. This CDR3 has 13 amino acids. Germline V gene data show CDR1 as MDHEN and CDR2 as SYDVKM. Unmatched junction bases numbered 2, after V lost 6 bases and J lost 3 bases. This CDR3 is CASSGDYYNEQFF. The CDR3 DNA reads TGTGCCAGCAGCGGGGACTACTACAATGAGCAGTTCTTC. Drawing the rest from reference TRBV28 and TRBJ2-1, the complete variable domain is DVKVTQSSRYLVKRTGEKVFLECVQDMDHENMFWYRQDPGLGLRLIYFSYDVKMKEKGDIPEGYSVSREKKERFSLILESASTNQTSMYLCASSGDYYNEQFFGPGTRLTVL.